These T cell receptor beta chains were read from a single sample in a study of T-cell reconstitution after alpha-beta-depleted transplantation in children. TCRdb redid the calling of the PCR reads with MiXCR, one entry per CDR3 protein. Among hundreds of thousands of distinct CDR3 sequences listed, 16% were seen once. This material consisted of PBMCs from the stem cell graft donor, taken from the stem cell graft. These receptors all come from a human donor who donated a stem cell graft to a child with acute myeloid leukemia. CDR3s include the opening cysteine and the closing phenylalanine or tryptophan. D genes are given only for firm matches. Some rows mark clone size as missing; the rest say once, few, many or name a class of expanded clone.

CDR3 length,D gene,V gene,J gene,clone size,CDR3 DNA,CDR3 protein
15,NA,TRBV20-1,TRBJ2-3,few,TGCAGTGCTAGAGATATGGGCGGAGACACAGATACGCAGTATTTT,CSARDMGGDTDTQYF
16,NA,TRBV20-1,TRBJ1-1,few,TGCAGTGCTAGAGATCATTCCGGCGGGTTGGACACTGAAGCTTTCTTT,CSARDHSGGLDTEAFF
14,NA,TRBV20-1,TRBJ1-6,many,TGCAGTGCTAGAGATTGGAACCTTGATTCACCCCTCCACTTT,CSARDWNLDSPLHF
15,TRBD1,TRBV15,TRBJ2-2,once,TGTGCCACCAGTAGATGGGACAGGGACACCGGGGACCTGTTTTTT,CATSRWDRDTGDLFF
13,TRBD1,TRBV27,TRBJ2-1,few,TGTGCCAGCAGTTTCGCGACAGGGTGGTCGCAGTTCTTC,CASSFATGWSQFF
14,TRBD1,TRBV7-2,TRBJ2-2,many,TGTGCCAGCAGCCCGAGGACAGGCACCGGGGAGCTGTTTTTT,CASSPRTGTGELFF
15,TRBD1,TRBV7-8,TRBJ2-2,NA,TGTGCCAGCAGCTTAGCGGACAGGTACACCGGGGAGCTGTTTTTT,CASSLADRYTGELFF
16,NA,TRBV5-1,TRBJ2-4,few,TGCGCCAGCAGCTTGGGAGAGACTAGTATTACAAACATTCAGTACTTC,CASSLGETSITNIQYF
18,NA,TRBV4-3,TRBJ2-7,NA,TGCGCCAGCAGCCAAGATAAGTCAGGGCGGCTTGGGGGCTACGAGCAGTACTTC,CASSQDKSGRLGGYEQYF
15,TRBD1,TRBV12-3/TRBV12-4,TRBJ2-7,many,TGTGCCAGCAGCCAAGACCGGGACAGGTTCTACGAGCAGTACTTC,CASSQDRDRFYEQYF
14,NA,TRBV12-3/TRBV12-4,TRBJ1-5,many,TGTGCCAGCAGTCCCAGACTGAGCAATCAGCCCCAGCATTTT,CASSPRLSNQPQHF
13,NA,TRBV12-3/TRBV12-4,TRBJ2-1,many,TGTGCCAGCAGTCCCCCGGGGGCGCGTGAGCAGTTCTTC,CASSPPGAREQFF
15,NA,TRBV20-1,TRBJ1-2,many,TGCAGTGCTAACTCTTGGACCGCTGGGAACTATGGCTACACCTTC,CSANSWTAGNYGYTF
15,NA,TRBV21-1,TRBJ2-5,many,TGTGCCAGCAAAGAGGCAGGGGACCATCAAGAGACCCAGTACTTC,CASKEAGDHQETQYF
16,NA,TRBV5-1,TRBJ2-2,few,TGCGCCAGCAGCTTGTTGCCGGGGGGCCGAACCGGGGAGCTGTTTTTT,CASSLLPGGRTGELFF
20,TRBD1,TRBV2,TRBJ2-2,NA,TGTGCCAGCAGTGAAACGGGACAGGGCAATACACTCTTGGGCACCGGGGAGCTGTTTTTT,CASSETGQGNTLLGTGELFF
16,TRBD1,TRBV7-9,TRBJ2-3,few,TGTGCCAGCAGCTCGCAACCGGGACAGGGTAGAGATACGCAGTATTTT,CASSSQPGQGRDTQYF
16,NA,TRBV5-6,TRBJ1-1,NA,TGTGCCAGCAGCCCCCTAGAGGGGGGGATGAACACTGAAGCTTTCTTT,CASSPLEGGMNTEAFF
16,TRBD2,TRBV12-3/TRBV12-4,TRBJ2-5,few,TGTGCCAGCAGTCAACGGACTAGCCTAAGGGTAGAGACCCAGTACTTC,CASSQRTSLRVETQYF
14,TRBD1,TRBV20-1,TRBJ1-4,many,TGCAGTGCTAGAGGGAGGACAGGAGATGAAAAACTGTTTTTT,CSARGRTGDEKLFF
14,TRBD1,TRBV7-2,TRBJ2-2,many,TGTGCCAGCAGCCCGGACAGGGTAGGCGGGGAGCTGTTTTTT,CASSPDRVGGELFF
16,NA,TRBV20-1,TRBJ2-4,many,TGCAGTGCTAGAGGAGGCGCCAATGGCGGCAAAAACATTCAGTACTTC,CSARGGANGGKNIQYF
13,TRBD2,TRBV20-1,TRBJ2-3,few,TGCAGTGCAGGGGATAGCGGGGAGGATACGCAGTATTTT,CSAGDSGEDTQYF
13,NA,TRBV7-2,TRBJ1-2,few,TGTGCCAGCAGCTTAGACCAAGACTATGGCTACACCTTC,CASSLDQDYGYTF
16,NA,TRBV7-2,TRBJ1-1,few,TGTGCCAGCAGCTTAAGCGCAGGGGTTATTAACACTGAAGCTTTCTTT,CASSLSAGVINTEAFF
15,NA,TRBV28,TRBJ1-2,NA,TGTGCCAGCAGTTCTCGCCGACACGCAAACTATGGCTACACCTTC,CASSSRRHANYGYTF
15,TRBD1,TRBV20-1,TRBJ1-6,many,TGCAGTGCTGTACAGGGGGCGCCCCGGGATTCACCCCTCCACTTT,CSAVQGAPRDSPLHF
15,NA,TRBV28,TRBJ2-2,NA,TGTGCCAGCACCTTATCCGGGATAACAACCGGGGAGCTGTTTTTT,CASTLSGITTGELFF
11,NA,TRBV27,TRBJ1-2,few,TGTGCCAGCACCTTGGACATGGTCTACACCTTC,CASTLDMVYTF
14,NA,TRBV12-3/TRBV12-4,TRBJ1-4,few,TGTGCCAGCAGTTTTCACCCGTGGAGTGAAAAACTGTTTTTT,CASSFHPWSEKLFF
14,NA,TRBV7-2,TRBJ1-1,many,TGTGCCAGCAGCTTAGTACAGATGAACACTGAAGCTTTCTTT,CASSLVQMNTEAFF
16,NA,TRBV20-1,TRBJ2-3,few,TGCAGTGCTTCTGGGCAGCCTCAGGCTTTCGCAGATACGCAGTATTTT,CSASGQPQAFADTQYF
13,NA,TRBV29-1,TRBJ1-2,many,TGCAGCGTGGCCGTTGGGGATCTCTATGGCTACACCTTC,CSVAVGDLYGYTF
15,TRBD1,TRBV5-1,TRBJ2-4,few,TGCGCCAGCAGCACCCGACAGGGGGCTGGGAACATTCAGTACTTC,CASSTRQGAGNIQYF
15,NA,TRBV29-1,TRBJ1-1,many,TGCAGCGTTGAAGTTTCGGGAGACAAGAACACTGAAGCTTTCTTT,CSVEVSGDKNTEAFF
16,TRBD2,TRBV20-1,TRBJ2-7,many,TGCAGTGCTAGATTTACCAGCGGGGGATCCCTTGGGGAGCAGTACTTC,CSARFTSGGSLGEQYF
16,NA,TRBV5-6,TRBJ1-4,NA,TGTGCCAGCAGCTTGGACTATGGACCTGCGGGAGAAAAACTGTTTTTT,CASSLDYGPAGEKLFF
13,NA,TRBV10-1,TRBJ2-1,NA,TGCGCCAGCAGTGAGCAGGGTCGTAATGAGCAGTTCTTC,CASSEQGRNEQFF
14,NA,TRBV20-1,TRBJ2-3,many,TGCAGTGCTGAGCGTACAGGAGGAACAGATACGCAGTATTTT,CSAERTGGTDTQYF
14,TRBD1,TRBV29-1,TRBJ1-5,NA,TGCAGCGTCACCGGGACAGAGAGCAATCAGCCCCAGCATTTT,CSVTGTESNQPQHF
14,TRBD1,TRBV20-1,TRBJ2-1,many,TGCAGTGCAGTCCCCGGGACAGGGTATTCGGAGCAGTTCTTC,CSAVPGTGYSEQFF
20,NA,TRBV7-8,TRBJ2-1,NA,TGTGCCAGCAGCCCAACTCGGGGCCTAGCCCTGGAAAGCTCCTACAATGAGCAGTTCTTC,CASSPTRGLALESSYNEQFF